This T cell receptor beta chain was observed in a study of CD8+ T cells in alopecia areata. For the study at large: Twice daily, treated patients received 5 to 10 mg of oral tofacitinib.

It was from alopecia areata patients that lesional scalp punch biopsies and peripheral blood were collected. Germline V gene lookup returns CDR1 GTSNPN and CDR2 SVGIG (reference sequence). The CDR3 spans 13 residues. V lost 0 bases, J lost 9 bases, and 14 bases lay in between. Sequencing used cDNA as its template, made by extracting RNA and reverse transcribing it. Profiling relied on immunoSEQ multiplex PCR, and the TCRdb table lists in-frame clones only, not all of them. This sample has over 150,000 clones, with around 63% found just once. The sequence derives from a human donor with alopecia areata. The rearrangement uses TRBV30 and TRBJ1-2; the D gene is possibly TRBD1 (5 bases). Here the sequenced sample was CD4+ T cells sorted from blood, taken at week 0. DNA for the CDR3: TGTGCCTGGAGTGTGGGAGGGGTTCGGAGCTACACCTTC. Protein product: CAWSVGGVRSYTF.